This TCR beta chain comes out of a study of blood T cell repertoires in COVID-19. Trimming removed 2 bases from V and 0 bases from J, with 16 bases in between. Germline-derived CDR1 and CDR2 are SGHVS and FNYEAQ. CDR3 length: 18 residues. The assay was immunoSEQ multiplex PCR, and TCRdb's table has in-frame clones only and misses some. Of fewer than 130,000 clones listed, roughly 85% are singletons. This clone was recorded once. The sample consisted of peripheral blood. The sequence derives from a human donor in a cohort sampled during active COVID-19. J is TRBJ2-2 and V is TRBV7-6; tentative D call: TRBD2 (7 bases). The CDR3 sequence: CASSLWASGQTNTGELFF. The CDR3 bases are TGTGCCAGCAGCTTATGGGCTAGCGGACAGACGAACACCGGGGAGCTGTTTTTT.